The rows below give T cell receptor beta chains drawn from one sample of a study of identical twins. TCRdb processed the 5' RACE reads anew with MiXCR; each CDR3 protein has one entry. The repertoire includes more than 600,000 distinct CDR3 sequences, over 15% of them detected once, and about 12% sits in the top ten. The data were also submitted as part of a second study, on T cells expressing NK-cell markers.

The specimen sequenced was PBMCs. The origin of the receptors is a woman under 30 in good health. Each CDR3 is given with its conserved first and last residue. Fields, in order: CDR3 DNA, CDR3 protein, clone size, CDR3 length, V gene, J gene, D gene. A D gene is named only where the DNA matches it firmly. Where a row states a size, it is once, few, many or the class of an expanded clone; other rows omit it.

TGCGCCAGCTCGTACCGGGGTTCGAACACTGAAGCTTTCTTT	CASSYRGSNTEAFF	-	14	TRBV4-3	TRBJ1-1	-
TGTGCCAGTTCCGACAGGGGGCTTTACGAAAAACTGTTTTTT	CASSDRGLYEKLFF	-	14	TRBV6-1	TRBJ1-4	TRBD1
TGTGCCAGCCTTTACGGAGGGGGTGACACAGATACGCAGTATTTT	CASLYGGGDTDTQYF	-	15	TRBV6-5	TRBJ2-3	-
TGCAGTGCAGAACGACTAGCGGGCCCCTACGAGCAGTACTTC	CSAERLAGPYEQYF	-	14	TRBV20-1	TRBJ2-7	TRBD2
TGTGCCAGCAGCCAAGGTTCCGGCGGGGGGTTTTACGAGCAGTACTTC	CASSQGSGGGFYEQYF	-	16	TRBV3-1	TRBJ2-7	TRBD2
TGCAGTGCTAGAGCCGGGACTGAGGCTCGAGGCTACACCTTC	CSARAGTEARGYTF	many	14	TRBV20-1	TRBJ1-2	-
TGTGCCAGCAGCCGAGACAGGCCGGCTGAAGCTTTCTTT	CASSRDRPAEAFF	few	13	TRBV12-3/TRBV12-4	TRBJ1-1	-
TGTGCCAGCAGTTCAATGAATAACTATGGCTACACCTTC	CASSSMNNYGYTF	-	13	TRBV12-3/TRBV12-4	TRBJ1-2	-
TGCAGTATTCCGACATCAGCCCATCAGCCCCAGCATTTT	CSIPTSAHQPQHF	few	13	TRBV20-1	TRBJ1-5	-
TGCAGTGCTAGAGAAGCGGGATTTAATAATGAGCAGTTCTTC	CSAREAGFNNEQFF	-	14	TRBV20-1	TRBJ2-1	TRBD2
TGTGCCACCAGCACGGGCGGGGGGAAGTATGGCTACACCTTC	CATSTGGGKYGYTF	-	14	TRBV15	TRBJ1-2	-
TGTGCCAGCACCAACAGGGGGAACGGAGCTTTCTTT	CASTNRGNGAFF	few	12	TRBV12-3/TRBV12-4	TRBJ1-1	TRBD1
TGTGCCAGCAGCCGGGGAGGAAATACGCAGTATTTT	CASSRGGNTQYF	few	12	TRBV13	TRBJ2-3	-
TGCGCCAGCCGACTAGCGGGGGGGCCCTCCTACAATGAGCAGTTCTTC	CASRLAGGPSYNEQFF	few	16	TRBV5-1	TRBJ2-1	TRBD2
TGTGCCAGCTCACCACCAGGAGGGGAAAACACCATATATTTT	CASSPPGGENTIYF	-	14	TRBV18	TRBJ1-3	-
TGTGCCAGCCAAACAGGAGAGCCCCAGCATTTT	CASQTGEPQHF	few	11	TRBV6-1	TRBJ1-5	-
TGTGCCAGCTCACCACGGTCTTCTGGGGACGGGTCACCCCTCCACTTT	CASSPRSSGDGSPLHF	-	16	TRBV18	TRBJ1-6	-
TGTGCCACCAGCAGAGCGACTAGCGGGGTAGGGGGGACCCAGTACTTC	CATSRATSGVGGTQYF	-	16	TRBV15	TRBJ2-5	TRBD2
TGTGCCAGCAGTGAAGGGACAGGGCGGGCTTCTTTTAGCTATGGCTACACCTTC	CASSEGTGRASFSYGYTF	-	18	TRBV6-1	TRBJ1-2	TRBD1
TGTGCCACCAGCAGAACTCGGGACAGGCTTCTGGCTGGGGCCAACGTCCTGACTTTC	CATSRTRDRLLAGANVLTF	-	19	TRBV15	TRBJ2-6	TRBD1
TGCAGCGTTGCTCTGACCGGTGAAAAACTGTTTTTT	CSVALTGEKLFF	-	12	TRBV29-1	TRBJ1-4	-
TGTGCCAGCTCACCACCCGGACAGCCCCAAGAGACCCAGTACTTC	CASSPPGQPQETQYF	-	15	TRBV18	TRBJ2-5	-
TGCGCCAGCAGCGCGTTACTAGCGGGAGGACTCTACTCCTACAATGAGCAGTTCTTC	CASSALLAGGLYSYNEQFF	few	19	TRBV10-2	TRBJ2-1	TRBD2
TGTGCCAGCAGCCCGCAGGGGTCCCAGCGGGTGTTCACAGATACGCAGTATTTT	CASSPQGSQRVFTDTQYF	-	18	TRBV11-1	TRBJ2-3	-
TGCGCCAGCAGCGGGGGCAGAAACATTCAGTACTTC	CASSGGRNIQYF	few	12	TRBV5-1	TRBJ2-4	-
TGTGCCAGCAGACTTGGCGGTGATCAGCCCCAGCATTTT	CASRLGGDQPQHF	few	13	TRBV12-3/TRBV12-4	TRBJ1-5	-
TGTGCCAGCAGTTACTCCGGGTATGGCTACACCTTC	CASSYSGYGYTF	many	12	TRBV6-5	TRBJ1-2	-
TGTGCCAGCAGCCCGGGGGGGACTAGTTACAATGAGCAGTTCTTC	CASSPGGTSYNEQFF	-	15	TRBV5-6	TRBJ2-1	TRBD2
TGTGCCAGCAGCGCCTCGGCCCAGGGTAACTATGGCTACACCTTC	CASSASAQGNYGYTF	-	15	TRBV9	TRBJ1-2	-
TGTGCCAGCAGCTTAGGTCAGTCCCAGGGCGATGGCGAGCAGTACTTC	CASSLGQSQGDGEQYF	many	16	TRBV7-2	TRBJ2-7	-
TGTGCCAGCAGCGTAGTACGAAGTAGCGCTGAAGCTTTCTTT	CASSVVRSSAEAFF	-	14	TRBV9	TRBJ1-1	-
TGTGCCAGCAGCTTGGCTTACTATCTTTCAGATACGCAGTATTTT	CASSLAYYLSDTQYF	few	15	TRBV5-4	TRBJ2-3	-
TGTGCCAGCAGCTCCGGACAGACCCGCACAGATACGCAGTATTTT	CASSSGQTRTDTQYF	few	15	TRBV5-4	TRBJ2-3	-
TGTGCCAGCAGCCGGACGGGACTAGCGGGGCCATGGTATTTT	CASSRTGLAGPWYF	few	14	TRBV6-1	TRBJ2-3	TRBD2
TGTGCCAGCAGTTGGGGGGGAGCTCACAATGAGCAGTTCTTC	CASSWGGAHNEQFF	-	14	TRBV6-5	TRBJ2-1	TRBD2
TGCGCCAGCAGCTCAAGGGTCGGAAGGGTCGAGCAGTACTTC	CASSSRVGRVEQYF	-	14	TRBV5-1	TRBJ2-7	-
TGCGCCAGCAGCCAAGATCTAGCGGGAGTCACCAGGGGGGAGCAGTTCTTC	CASSQDLAGVTRGEQFF	-	17	TRBV4-3	TRBJ2-1	TRBD2
TGTGCCAGCAGTCGAGGGACTAGCGGGAACACCGGGGAGCTGTTTTTT	CASSRGTSGNTGELFF	-	16	TRBV6-2/TRBV6-3	TRBJ2-2	TRBD2
TGTGCCAGCAATTCGGACAGGGCCACTGAAGCTTTCTTT	CASNSDRATEAFF	few	13	TRBV12-3/TRBV12-4	TRBJ1-1	TRBD1
TGTGCCACCTCCGCGGAGAACACCGGGGAGCTGTTTTTT	CATSAENTGELFF	few	13	TRBV24-1	TRBJ2-2	-
TGTGCCAGCAGCCAGGGGCTAGCGGGAGGGACTGAGCAGTTCTTC	CASSQGLAGGTEQFF	few	15	TRBV7-9	TRBJ2-1	TRBD2
TGTGCCAGCAGCTTAGGCCCCGGCTCTGGAAACACCATATATTTT	CASSLGPGSGNTIYF	-	15	TRBV7-3	TRBJ1-3	-
TGTGCCAGCAGCGGGGGACTAGCGGGGGGTTGGAATGAGCAGTTCTTC	CASSGGLAGGWNEQFF	few	16	TRBV9	TRBJ2-1	TRBD2
TGCAGCCCGAGGCCCCTAGCGGGAGGGCCTGATTACAATGAGCAGTTCTTC	CSPRPLAGGPDYNEQFF	few	17	TRBV20-1	TRBJ2-1	TRBD2
TGTGCCAGCACCAAGGGGACAGGGTACGAGCAGTACTTC	CASTKGTGYEQYF	-	13	TRBV11-1	TRBJ2-7	TRBD1
TGTGCCAGCAGCCCGGACGGTCAGGGAGCCCCCTACGAGCAGTACTTC	CASSPDGQGAPYEQYF	-	16	TRBV13	TRBJ2-7	-
TGTGCCAGCAGCTTAGCGACAGGATTCAATCAGCCCCAGCATTTT	CASSLATGFNQPQHF	many	15	TRBV7-8	TRBJ1-5	-
TGTGCCAGCAGCTTAGCGTTCGGAGCGTTCTACAATGAGCAGTTCTTC	CASSLAFGAFYNEQFF	-	16	TRBV7-2	TRBJ2-1	-